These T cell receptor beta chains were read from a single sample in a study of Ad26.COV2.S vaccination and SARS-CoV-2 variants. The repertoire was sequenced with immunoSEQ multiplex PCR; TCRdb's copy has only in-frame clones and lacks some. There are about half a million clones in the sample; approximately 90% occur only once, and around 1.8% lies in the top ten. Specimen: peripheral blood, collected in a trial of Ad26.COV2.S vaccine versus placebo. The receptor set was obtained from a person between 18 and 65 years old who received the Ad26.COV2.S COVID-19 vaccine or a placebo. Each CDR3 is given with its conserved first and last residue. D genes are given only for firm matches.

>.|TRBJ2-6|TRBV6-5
CASHPAGANVLTF
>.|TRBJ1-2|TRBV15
CATSRDPNTGFMDYTF
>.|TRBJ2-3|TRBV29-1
CSVSVGRTDTQYF
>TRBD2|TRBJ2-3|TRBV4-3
CASSQEWVGLAMPDTQYF
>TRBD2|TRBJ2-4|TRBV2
CASSLSPGLGAIQYF
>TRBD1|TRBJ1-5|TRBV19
CASCRKRGQGATNQPQHF
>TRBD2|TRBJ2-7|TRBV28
CASRPGLTSSYEQYF
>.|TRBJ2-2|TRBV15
CATSLGGRFGVTGELFF
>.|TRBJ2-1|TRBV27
CASSLSIPWSSYNEQFF
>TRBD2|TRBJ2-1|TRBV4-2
CASSHKRGAWVAGGFNEQFF
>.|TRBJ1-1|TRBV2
CASRLEGGVTEAFF
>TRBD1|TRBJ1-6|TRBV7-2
CASSLAGPGQNSPLHF
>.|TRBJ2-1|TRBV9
CASDGGPYNEQFF
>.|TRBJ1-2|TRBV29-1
CSVEDQPRLGYTF
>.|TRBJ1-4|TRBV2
CASRSTGGNEKLFF
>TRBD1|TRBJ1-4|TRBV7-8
CASSSQGAGEKLFF
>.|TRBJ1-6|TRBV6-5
CASSYPGLNSPLHF
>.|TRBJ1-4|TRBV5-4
CASSVQTDYNEKLFF
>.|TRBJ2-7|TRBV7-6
CASSLEVGSGYEQYF
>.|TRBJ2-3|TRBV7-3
CASSSVGGPDTQYF
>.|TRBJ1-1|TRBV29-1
CSVADSPNTEAFF
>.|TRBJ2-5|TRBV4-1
CASSQDKGWEETQYF
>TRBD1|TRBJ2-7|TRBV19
CASSRRTGLGEQYF
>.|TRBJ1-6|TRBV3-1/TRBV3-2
CASSHSNYNSPLHF
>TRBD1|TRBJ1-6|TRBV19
CASSKTGTGGQAYNSPLHF
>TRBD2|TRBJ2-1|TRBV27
CAQRGVAGGHPLDYNEQFF
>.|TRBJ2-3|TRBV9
CASSPRPGGDTQYF
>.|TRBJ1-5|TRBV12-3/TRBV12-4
CASTGHPNQPQHF
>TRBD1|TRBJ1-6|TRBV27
CASSSPRGLGSPLHF
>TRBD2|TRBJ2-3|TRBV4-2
CASSQVLLAGGNQEDTQYF
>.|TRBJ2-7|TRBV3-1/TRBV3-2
CASSQVGTSSYEQYF
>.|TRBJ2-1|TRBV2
CASSETGRYNEQFF
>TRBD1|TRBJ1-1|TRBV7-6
CASSELTGGPEAFF
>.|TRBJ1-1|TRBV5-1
CASSYRHLQDYTEAFF
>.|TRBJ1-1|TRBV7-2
CASSLEPNTEAFF
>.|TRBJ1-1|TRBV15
CATSNDLNAFF
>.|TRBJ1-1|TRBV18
CASSPGGVNTEAFF
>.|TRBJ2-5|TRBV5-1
CASSLDRAWGETQYF
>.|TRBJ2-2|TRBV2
CASKSAGTSTGELFF
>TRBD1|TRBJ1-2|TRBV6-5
CASTRDRGYGYTF
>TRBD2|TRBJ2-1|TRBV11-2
CASSLEVAGGPWNEQFF
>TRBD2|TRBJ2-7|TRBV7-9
CASSHSGSGYEQYF